The T cell receptor beta chain described here comes from a study of cytomegalovirus exposure and HLA in healthy donors. Study-wide results and limits: Overall, approximately 180 TCR beta chains were annotated as cytomegalovirus-associated.

With 4 bases removed from V and 5 bases from J, the gap between germline ends came to 8 bases. Germline CDR1 SGHTA, CDR2 FQGNSA. The CDR3 is made up of 12 amino acids. Points on this clone: Its antigen is as yet unknown.

Sequenced by immunoSEQ multiplex PCR; TCRdb stores in-frame clones only, minus some. The sample lists roughly 300,000 clones; roughly 90% were seen once. The V and J genes are TRBV7-2 and TRBJ1-2; D not resolved. The receptor was derived from a woman younger than 30 in good health and CMV-seronegative. Sequenced sample: PBMCs. The CDR3 sequence: CASSSIPYGYTF. The CDR3, as DNA: TGTGCCAGCAGCTCTATCCCATATGGCTACACCTTC.